What follows is one T cell receptor (beta chain) and its context. Its antigen is undetermined. Profiled with immunoSEQ multiplex PCR; TCRdb holds only in-frame clones, not every one. The repertoire holds about 110,000 clones, approximately 94% seen once, with approximately 0.67% in the top ten. The sample comes from a study of cytomegalovirus exposure and HLA in healthy donors. Overall study: A later analysis reported the 120 or so validation repertoires used the same platform as the roughly 700 first-cohort repertoires.

Study-wide results and limits: Some TCR beta chains (roughly 160 of them) were listed as cytomegalovirus-associated.

The CDR3 has 15 residues. This sequence originates from a woman aged 18-29 years in good health and CMV-seronegative. The chain is built from TRBV12-2 and TRBJ2-3; the D call of TRBD1 is as the table states it, not checked on the DNA. TRBV12-2 has pseudogene status. The sample comprised PBMCs. The CDR3 loop reads CASRISGGRTDTQYF. CDR3 coding DNA: TGTGCAAGTCGCATATCAGGGGGGAGGACAGATACGCAGTATTTT.